These 18 T cell receptor beta chains were sequenced from one sample in a study of blood T cell repertoires in COVID-19. Produced via immunoSEQ multiplex PCR; TCRdb's table is partial and in-frame only. The profile shows about 210,000 clones, around 84% of them singletons. Sequenced material: peripheral blood. These receptors all come from a man between 60 and 70 years old with acute or convalescent COVID-19.

J is TRBJ2-5 and V is TRBV12-3 or TRBV12-4, with D tentatively TRBD2 (5 bases). Trimming stripped 3 bases from V and 5 bases from J, with 10 bases between. CDR3 size: 13 residues. The CDR3 spells CASSFGIGETQYF. DNA of the CDR3: TGTGCCAGCAGTTTCGGGATCGGGGAGACCCAGTACTTC.

The chain links TRBV6-6 to TRBJ1-5; 7 bases match TRBD1. Germline CDR1 MNHNY, CDR2 SVGAGI (reference sequence). With V trimmed by 4 bases and J by 2 bases, 8 bases remained unmatched. CDR3 size: 16 residues. CDR3 protein: CASSSSTGVGNQPQHF. In DNA form, the CDR3 reads TGTGCCAGCAGTTCCTCAACAGGGGTCGGCAATCAGCCCCAGCATTTT.

CDR3 DNA: TGCGCCAGCAGCCAAGTAGGCAGGGACAGCTATGGCTACACCTTC. This encodes CASSQVGRDSYGYTF. This chain links TRBV4-3 with TRBJ1-2; 7 nucleotides match TRBD1. The germline V gene encodes CDR1 LGHNA and CDR2 YSLEER. This CDR3 has 15 residues. Losses at the gene ends were 1 base for V and 4 bases for J; bases not matched to a gene: 6.

A single count supports this clone. The V gene is TRBV5-1, the J gene TRBJ2-2, with D unresolved. Germline V gene lookup returns CDR1 SGHRS and CDR2 YFSETQ. CDR3 length equals 14 residues. V shed 0 bases and J shed 2 bases, with 5 bases lying between them. DNA of the CDR3: TGCGCCAGCAGCTTGGGCCTAAACACCGGGGAGCTGTTTTTT. Amino acids: CASSLGLNTGELFF.

V is TRBV27 and J is TRBJ2-5; perhaps TRBD1 as D (5 bases). The germline V gene encodes CDR1 MNHEY and CDR2 SMNVEV (reference sequence). This CDR3 region has 17 residues. Trimming stripped 3 bases from V and 3 bases from J, with 20 bases between. The CDR3 region is CASSLTLSGSFEETQYF. CDR3 coding DNA: TGTGCCAGCAGTTTGACGCTATCAGGGTCCTTTGAAGAGACCCAGTACTTC.

The chain carries TRBV25-1 and TRBJ2-1; 8 nucleotides agree with TRBD1. This CDR3 has 16 amino acids. V shed 1 base, J shed 3 bases, and the junction held 5 bases outside the gene matches. CDR1 is MGHDK, CDR2 SYGVNS, per germline. The CDR3: CASSESGRGLYNEQFF. The DNA of the CDR3 is TGTGCCAGCAGTGAATCCGGCAGGGGGCTCTACAATGAGCAGTTCTTC.

This clone was observed a single time. The V call is TRBV7-9, the J call TRBJ1-2; TRBD1 is a possible D gene (6 bases). Per the germline V gene, CDR1 is SEHNR and CDR2 is FQNEAQ (reference sequence). V gave up 7 bases and J gave up 0 bases, with 24 bases separating them. The CDR3 spans 18 residues. CDR3 nucleotides: TGTGCCAGCACCCACCCCGAAAACAGGGACGGGTCTAACTATGGCTACACCTTC. This translates into CASTHPENRDGSNYGYTF.

The V and J genes are TRBV5-1 and TRBJ2-7; possibly TRBD1 for D (8 bases). The CDR3 consists of 17 residues. In germline, CDR1 is SGHRS, CDR2 YFSETQ. V was clipped by 4 bases and J by 0 bases, with 20 bases between them. CDR3 DNA sequence: TGCGCCAGCAGCCGTGGGGGAGGGACAGGTAGCTCCTACGAGCAGTACTTC. Its protein product is CASSRGGGTGSSYEQYF.

The chain joins TRBV18 to TRBJ2-3; tentative D call: TRBD1 (6 bases). V dropped 3 bases and J dropped 2 bases, with 15 bases sitting between them. In germline, CDR1 is KGHSH, CDR2 LQKENI. The CDR3 spans 16 residues. DNA of the CDR3: TGTGCCAGCTCACCTACGACAGGAACTTACACAGATACGCAGTATTTT. Encoded protein: CASSPTTGTYTDTQYF.

The J gene is TRBJ1-4, the V gene TRBV19; D unresolved. This CDR3 has 15 residues. Trimming took 8 bases from V and 3 from J, leaving 16 bases between them. The germline CDR1 and CDR2 sequences are LNHDA and SQIVND (reference sequence). CDR3 sequence (DNA): TGTGCCAGTCAGGAGGTCCGAAGGGCTAATGAAAAACTGTTTTTT. Its protein is CASQEVRRANEKLFF.

The chain combines TRBV24-1 with TRBJ2-5; D may be TRBD2 (6 bases). CDR1 and CDR2 (germline): KGHDR, SFDVKD. This CDR3 is 15 amino acids long. Between the trimmed V and J ends, which lost 9 bases and 1 base, there was a span of 17 bases. The CDR3: CATGLEGMAQETQYF. In nucleotides, the CDR3 is TGTGCCACCGGGTTGGAGGGAATGGCCCAAGAGACCCAGTACTTC.

The chain is built from TRBV6-1 and TRBJ1-6, with a weak D call TRBD1 (6 bases). The V gene lost 6 bases and the J gene lost 12 bases, with 12 bases spanning the gap. This CDR3 has 12 amino acids. Looked up from germline, CDR1 is MNHNS and CDR2 is SASEGT. In DNA, the CDR3 is TGTGCCAGCAGGGCGGTCAGGGGACCCCTCCACTTT. Translated: CASRAVRGPLHF.

The J gene is TRBJ2-5, the V gene TRBV5-1; 10 positions match TRBD1. The CDR3 extends over 16 amino acids. V dropped 5 bases and J dropped 3; count of bases not matched to a gene: 10. Germline values: CDR1 SGHRS, CDR2 YFSETQ. CDR3 protein: CASRPLGTGDEETQYF. In nucleotides, the CDR3 is TGCGCCAGCAGGCCCCTTGGGACAGGGGACGAAGAGACCCAGTACTTC.

This clone has a single count. The V and J genes are TRBV2 and TRBJ2-7, with 7 bases aligning to TRBD1. The CDR3 length is 14 residues. Germline-derived CDR1 and CDR2 are SNHLY and FYNNEI. The trim removed 1 base at V and 3 bases at J, leaving 3 bases unmatched. The CDR3 spells CASSEGGGGYEQYF. CDR3 coding DNA: TGTGCCAGCAGTGAAGGAGGGGGCGGCTACGAGCAGTACTTC.

V usage is TRBV9 and J usage is TRBJ2-2; 11 nucleotides align to TRBD2. The CDR3 runs 19 residues. CDR1 is SGDLS and CDR2 is YYNGEE in the germline V gene. The V and J ends lost 1 base and 5 bases, in that order; junction bases with no gene match: 13. Written as DNA, the CDR3 is TGTGCCAGCAGCGTATCCCGGAAACTAGCGGGGGTAGAGACCGGGGAGCTGTTTTTT. Amino acid sequence: CASSVSRKLAGVETGELFF.

This clone was counted many times. The chain has TRBV4-1 and TRBJ1-4; possibly TRBD1 for D (5 bases). V lost 4 bases to trimming and J lost 7 bases, with 19 bases between them. The CDR3 totals 16 residues. Germline CDR1 is MGHRA and CDR2 is YSYEKL. The CDR3 DNA reads TGCGCCAGCAGCCCCCTACCCGGGGGGACGGGTGAAAAACTGTTTTTT. Protein: CASSPLPGGTGEKLFF.

This clone was picked up many times. The rearrangement uses TRBV7-9 and TRBJ1-3, with D tentatively TRBD1 (5 bases). The V end was cut by 2 bases, the J end by 0 bases, with 11 bases between. The CDR3 sequence is 16 residues long. The germline V gene has CDR1 SEHNR and CDR2 FQNEAQ (reference sequence). CDR3 region: CASSLILRGSGNTIYF. CDR3 DNA sequence: TGTGCCAGCAGCTTAATTCTTAGGGGCTCTGGAAACACCATATATTTT.

This sequence joins TRBV5-1 and TRBJ2-2, with D perhaps matching TRBD1 (5 bases). Germline CDR1 is SGHRS and CDR2 is YFSETQ. The CDR3 length is 12 residues. Trimming took 5 bases from V and 3 from J, leaving 5 bases between them. The CDR3 DNA sequence: TGCGCCAGCAGAGGGGACACCGGGGAGCTGTTTTTT. Encoded protein: CASRGDTGELFF.